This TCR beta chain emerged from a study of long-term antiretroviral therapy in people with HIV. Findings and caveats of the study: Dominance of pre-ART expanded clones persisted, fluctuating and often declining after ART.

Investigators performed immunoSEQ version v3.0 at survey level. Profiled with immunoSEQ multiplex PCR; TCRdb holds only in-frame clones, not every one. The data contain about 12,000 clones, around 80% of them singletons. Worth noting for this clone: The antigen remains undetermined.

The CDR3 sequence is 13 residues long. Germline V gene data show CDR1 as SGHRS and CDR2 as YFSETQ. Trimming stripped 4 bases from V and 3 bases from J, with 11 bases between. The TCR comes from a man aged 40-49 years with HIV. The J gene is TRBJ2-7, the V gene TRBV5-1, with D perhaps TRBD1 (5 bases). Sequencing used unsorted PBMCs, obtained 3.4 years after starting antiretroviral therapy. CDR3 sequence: CASSLGHLYEQYF. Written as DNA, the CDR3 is TGCGCCAGCAGCCTGGGGCACCTCTACGAGCAGTACTTC.